This T cell receptor beta chain was captured in a study of CD8+ T cells in alopecia areata. Overall study context: Patients received oral tofacitinib, 5 to 10 mg twice daily, for moderate-to-severe alopecia areata. By percentage of affected scalp area, the severity of treated patients was scored.

Overall study findings and caveats: With patients, TCR sharing proved less clear than in mice, a difference possibly related to HLA. Lesional scalp, notably in alopecia totalis/universalis, had clonality above that of normal scalp.

Comments on this clone: The antigen is not known.

Specified treatment: oral pan-JAK inhibitor, 5-10 mg twice daily. RNA was isolated and reverse transcribed to cDNA, the sequencing template. Assay: immunoSEQ multiplex PCR; the TCRdb copy retains only in-frame clones and omits some. The data contain over 250,000 clones, 60% of them seen just once; the ten biggest clones take up about 0.9%. The ends were cut back, 5 bases at V and 7 bases at J, with 15 bases in the middle. CDR3 length: 13 residues. The germline V gene has CDR1 MNHEY and CDR2 SVGAGI. The source is a human donor with alopecia areata. The chain carries TRBV6-5 and TRBJ2-7; a possible D gene is TRBD2 (6 bases). The specimen was CD4+ T cells sorted from blood, collected between weeks 51 and 52, from a patient treated with tofacitinib. This CDR3 is CASSTRGSGEQYF. CDR3 nucleotides: TGTGCCAGCAGTACCCGGGGCAGCGGGGAGCAGTACTTC.